This TCR beta chain came from a study of glioma-infiltrating T cells. The germline gives CDR1 MGHRA, CDR2 YSYEKL. Germline trimming cut 6 bases from V and 4 bases from J; bases unmatched to any gene: 13. CDR3 length: 18 amino acids. As for this clonotype: Its antigen is not known.

Findings of the study overall: Above-expected tissue-blood divergence occurred in all gliomas, most in low-grade ones.

TCR alpha and beta CDR3 regions were amplified from RNA using iRepertoire nested multiplex PCR. TCRdb re-analysed the multiplex PCR reads in MiXCR, keeping a single row per CDR3 protein. This table has about 190,000 distinct CDR3 sequences, 32% appearing once. The chain couples TRBV4-1 to TRBJ2-5, with TRBD2 matching 14 bases. This clonotype was obtained from a human donor with low-grade glioma or glioblastoma, undergoing nonglioma brain surgery, or in good health (not recorded which). Sequenced: glioma tissue, nonneoplastic brain tissue, or PBMCs (not recorded which). The CDR3 nucleotides are TGCGCCAGCAGGCCCACCGGGACTAGCGGGAGCTCCGCAGAGACCCAGTACTTC. Protein product: CASRPTGTSGSSAETQYF.